This record concerns one T cell receptor beta chain sequence. The source of the sample is a study of blood T cell repertoires in COVID-19. About the study: Both acute and convalescent COVID-19 samples were obtained from the United States, Italy and Spain. From T cells, B-cell-depleted T cells, or PBMCs came the material, which was cDNA or gDNA.

Allocation to cohorts depended on clinical history reported by the participants. CDR1 and CDR2 from the germline V gene are LGHDT and YNNKEL (reference sequence). The CDR3 loop spans 16 amino acids. Germline trimming cut 7 bases from V and 4 bases from J; bases unmatched to any gene: 12. The protocol was immunoSEQ multiplex PCR, while the TCRdb copy is restricted to in-frame clones and leaves out a portion. Seen here are about 82,000 clones, roughly 91% observed once, and the top ten hold approximately 1.2%. V usage is TRBV3-1 (or the pseudogene TRBV3-2) and J usage is TRBJ2-1; 8 bases match TRBD2. The TCR originated in a woman in her fifties or sixties with acute COVID-19. Sequenced input: PBMCs or T cells enriched from blood (not recorded which). The CDR3 bases are TGTGCCAGCAAGCCAAGGCGGGGGGCGCGGTACAATGAGCAGTTCTTC. This gives the protein CASKPRRGARYNEQFF.